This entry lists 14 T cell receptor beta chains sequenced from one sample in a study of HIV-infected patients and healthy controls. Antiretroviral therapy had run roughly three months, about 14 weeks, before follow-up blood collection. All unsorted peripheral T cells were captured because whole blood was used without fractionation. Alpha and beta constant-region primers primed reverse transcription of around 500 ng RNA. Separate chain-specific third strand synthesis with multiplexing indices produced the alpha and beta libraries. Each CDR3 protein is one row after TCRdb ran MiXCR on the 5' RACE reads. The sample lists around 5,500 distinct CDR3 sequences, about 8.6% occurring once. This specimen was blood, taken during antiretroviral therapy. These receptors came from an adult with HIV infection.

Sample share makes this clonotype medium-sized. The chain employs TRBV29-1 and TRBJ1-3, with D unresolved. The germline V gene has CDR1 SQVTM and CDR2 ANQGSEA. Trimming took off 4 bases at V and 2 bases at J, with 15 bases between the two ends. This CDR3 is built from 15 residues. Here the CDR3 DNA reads TGCAGCGTTGCCCTGGGTGATCCTGCTGGAAACACCATATATTTT. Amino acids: CSVALGDPAGNTIYF. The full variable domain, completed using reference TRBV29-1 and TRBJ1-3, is SAVISQKPSRDICQRGTSLTIQCQVDSQVTMMFWYRQQPGQSLTLIATANQGSEATYESGFVIDKFPISRPNLTFSTLTVSNMSPEDSSIYLCSVALGDPAGNTIYFGEGSWLTVV.

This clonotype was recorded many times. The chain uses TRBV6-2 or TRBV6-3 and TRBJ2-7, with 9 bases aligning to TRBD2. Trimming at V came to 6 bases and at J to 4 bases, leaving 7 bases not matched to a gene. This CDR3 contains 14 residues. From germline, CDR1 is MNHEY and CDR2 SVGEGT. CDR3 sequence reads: CASSSGTSLYEQYF. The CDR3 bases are TGTGCCAGCAGCTCCGGGACTAGCTTATACGAGCAGTACTTC.

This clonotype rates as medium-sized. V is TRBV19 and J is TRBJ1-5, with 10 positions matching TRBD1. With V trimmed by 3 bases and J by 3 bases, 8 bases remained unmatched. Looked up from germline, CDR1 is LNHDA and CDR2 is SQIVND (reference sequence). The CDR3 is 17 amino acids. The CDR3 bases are TGTGCCAGTAGTATGAGGGGGACAGGGGCTAACAATCAGCCCCAGCATTTT. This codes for CASSMRGTGANNQPQHF.

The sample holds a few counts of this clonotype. The CDR3 loop reads CASSYSGLAGREQYF. CDR3 nucleotide sequence: TGTGCCAGCAGTTACTCGGGACTAGCGGGGAGGGAGCAGTACTTC. The rearrangement uses TRBV6-5 and TRBJ2-7; 13 bases are a match to TRBD2. Germline CDR1 and CDR2: MNHEY and SVGAGI. The CDR3 is 15 residues long. The V segment lost 0 bases and the J segment 7 bases; nucleotides outside the gene matches: 3.

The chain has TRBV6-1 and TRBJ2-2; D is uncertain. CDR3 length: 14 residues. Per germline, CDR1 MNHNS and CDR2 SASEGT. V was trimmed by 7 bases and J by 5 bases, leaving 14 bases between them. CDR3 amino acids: CASIQGPRTGELFF. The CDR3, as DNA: TGTGCCAGCATACAAGGGCCGAGGACCGGGGAGCTGTTTTTT.

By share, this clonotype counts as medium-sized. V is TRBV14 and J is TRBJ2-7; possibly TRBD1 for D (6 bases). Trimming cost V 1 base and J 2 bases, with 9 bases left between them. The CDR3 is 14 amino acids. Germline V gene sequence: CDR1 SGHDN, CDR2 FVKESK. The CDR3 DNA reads TGTGCCAGCAGCCAAGGTCAGGGGCCCTACGAGCAGTACTTC. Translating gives CASSQGQGPYEQYF.

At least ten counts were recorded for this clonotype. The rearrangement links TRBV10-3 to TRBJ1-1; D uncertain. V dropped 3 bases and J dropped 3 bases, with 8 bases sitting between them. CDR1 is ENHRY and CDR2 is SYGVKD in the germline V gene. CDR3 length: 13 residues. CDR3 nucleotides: TGTGCCATCAGTGATTGGGGAGACACTGAAGCTTTCTTT. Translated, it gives CAISDWGDTEAFF.

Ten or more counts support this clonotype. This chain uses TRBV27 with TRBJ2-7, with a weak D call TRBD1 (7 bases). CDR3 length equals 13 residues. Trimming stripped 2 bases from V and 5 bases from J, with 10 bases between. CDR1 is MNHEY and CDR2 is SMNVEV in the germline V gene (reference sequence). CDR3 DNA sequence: TGTGCCAGCAGTTTACAGGGGGGACACGAGCAGTACTTC. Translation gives CASSLQGGHEQYF.

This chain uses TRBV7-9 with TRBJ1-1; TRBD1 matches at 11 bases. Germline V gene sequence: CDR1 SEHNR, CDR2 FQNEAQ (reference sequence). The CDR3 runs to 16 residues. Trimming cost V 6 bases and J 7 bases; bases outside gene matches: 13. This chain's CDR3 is CASSFMLGGQGVEAFF. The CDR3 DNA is TGTGCCAGCAGTTTCATGCTAGGGGGACAGGGGGTTGAAGCTTTCTTT.

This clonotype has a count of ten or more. The CDR3 is CASGNRGADTQYF. CDR3 nucleotides: TGTGCCAGTGGGAACCGGGGGGCAGATACGCAGTATTTT. The V and J genes are TRBV19 and TRBJ2-3, with TRBD2 matching over 7 bases. The ends lost 8 bases at V and 4 bases at J; junction bases unmatched: 6. Looked up from germline, CDR1 is LNHDA and CDR2 is SQIVND (reference sequence). The length of the CDR3 is 13 residues.

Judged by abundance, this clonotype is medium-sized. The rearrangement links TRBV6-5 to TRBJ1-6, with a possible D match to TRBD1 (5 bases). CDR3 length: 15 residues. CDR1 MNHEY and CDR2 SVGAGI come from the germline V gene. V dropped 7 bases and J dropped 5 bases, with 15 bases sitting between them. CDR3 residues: CASTLSPGNNSPLHF. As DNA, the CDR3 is TGTGCCAGCACCCTCTCCCCAGGGAATAATTCACCCCTCCACTTT.

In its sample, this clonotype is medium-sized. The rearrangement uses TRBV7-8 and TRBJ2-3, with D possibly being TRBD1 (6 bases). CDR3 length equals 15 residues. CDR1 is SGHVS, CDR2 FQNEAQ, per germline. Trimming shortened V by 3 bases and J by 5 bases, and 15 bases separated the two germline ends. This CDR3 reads CASSFPGAGEDTQYF. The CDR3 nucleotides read TGTGCCAGCAGCTTCCCAGGGGCTGGGGAAGATACGCAGTATTTT. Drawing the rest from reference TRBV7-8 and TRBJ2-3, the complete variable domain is GAGVSQSPRYKVAKRGQDVALRCDPISGHVSLFWYQQALGQGPEFLTYFQNEAQLDKSGLPSDRFFAERPEGSVSTLKIQRTQQEDSAVYLCASSFPGAGEDTQYFGPGTRLTVL.

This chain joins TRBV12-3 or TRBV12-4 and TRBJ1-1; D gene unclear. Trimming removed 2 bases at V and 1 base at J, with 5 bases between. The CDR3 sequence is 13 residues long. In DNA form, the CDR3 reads TGTGCCAGCAGTTTAAGGCAGAACACTGAAGCTTTCTTT. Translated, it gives CASSLRQNTEAFF.

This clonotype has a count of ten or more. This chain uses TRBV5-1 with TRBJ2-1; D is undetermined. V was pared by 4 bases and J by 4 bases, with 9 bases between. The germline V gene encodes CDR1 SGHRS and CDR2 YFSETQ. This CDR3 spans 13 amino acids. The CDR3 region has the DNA TGCGCCAGCAGCCTTGATGGGTACAATGAGCAGTTCTTC. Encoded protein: CASSLDGYNEQFF.